The 28 T cell receptor beta chains given below trace back to one sample, sequenced in a study of spatial heterogeneity in lung cancer. TCRdb recomputed calls from the 5' RACE reads with MiXCR, one row per CDR3 protein. The sample lists around 11,000 distinct CDR3 sequences; 6% to 6.5% were seen once. Time point defined: sample taken at primary tumor resection. Sequencing used PBMCs, obtained at surgery. The receptors stem from a male donor with early-stage non-small cell lung cancer.

This clonotype was detected many times. The rearrangement joins TRBV20-1 to TRBJ1-6; D call uncertain. This CDR3 has 15 amino acids. V gave up 1 base and J gave up 10 bases, with 17 bases separating them. Per the germline V gene, CDR1 is DFQATT and CDR2 is SNEGSKA (reference sequence). The CDR3 protein is CSARVNGQQGSPLHF. The CDR3 region has the DNA TGCAGTGCTAGAGTAAACGGTCAACAAGGGTCACCCCTCCACTTT.

In this sample, this clonotype turned up many times. The J gene is TRBJ1-5, the V gene TRBV12-3 or TRBV12-4; D remains unclear. Trimming removed 5 bases from V and 1 base from J, with 6 bases in between. The CDR3 runs to 13 residues. In DNA, the CDR3 is TGTGCCAGCAGTCCACAAAGCAATCAGCCCCAGCATTTT. Its protein is CASSPQSNQPQHF.

This clonotype was counted a few times. The V call is TRBV20-1, the J call TRBJ2-7, with D hard to call. Deletions cut 0 bases from V and 3 bases from J, with 9 bases between. The CDR3 loop spans 13 amino acids. CDR1 is DFQATT, CDR2 SNEGSKA, per germline (reference sequence). CDR3 sequence: CSARDWSVYEQYF. CDR3 nucleotide sequence: TGCAGTGCTAGAGATTGGAGCGTCTACGAGCAGTACTTC.

By share, this clonotype ranks as medium-sized (0.01 to 0.1%). The rearrangement uses TRBV24-1 and TRBJ2-7, with D hard to call. This CDR3 has 12 amino acids. V lost 3 bases to trimming and J lost 3 bases, with 5 bases between them. CDR1 and CDR2 from the germline V gene are KGHDR and SFDVKD. CDR3 bases: TGTGCCACCAGTGATCTCAGCTACGAGCAGTACTTC. It translates to CATSDLSYEQYF.

CDR3 sequence reads: CASSLMGQDTQYF. The CDR3 DNA reads TGCGCCAGCAGCTTAATGGGCCAAGATACGCAGTATTTT. The gene calls are TRBV5-1 and TRBJ2-3; D is unresolved. This CDR3 is 13 amino acids long. Germline V gene sequence: CDR1 SGHRS, CDR2 YFSETQ. Trimming shortened V by 2 bases and J by 5 bases, and 9 bases separated the two germline ends.

This clonotype was counted many times. This chain uses TRBV5-1 with TRBJ2-1; D gene uncertain. From germline, CDR1 is SGHRS and CDR2 YFSETQ. The CDR3 loop spans 14 amino acids. Trimming took off 2 bases at V and 5 bases at J, with 11 bases between the two ends. CDR3: CASSFTRTNNEQFF. CDR3 coding DNA: TGCGCCAGCAGCTTCACACGTACCAACAATGAGCAGTTCTTC.

This clonotype was recorded many times. The rearrangement joins TRBV7-9 to TRBJ2-7; TRBD1 matches 9 bases. Germline V gene data show CDR1 as SEHNR and CDR2 as FQNEAQ (reference sequence). The V segment lost 4 bases and the J segment 2 bases; nucleotides outside the gene matches: 6. This CDR3 region has 15 residues. CDR3 DNA sequence: TGTGCCAGCAGCTATACCGGGACAGGGACCTACGAGCAGTACTTC. Translating it yields CASSYTGTGTYEQYF.

This clonotype was seen ten or more times. This chain connects TRBV5-1 to TRBJ2-1; no reliable D call. Trimming removed 2 bases at V and 5 bases at J, with 14 bases between. Germline CDR1 reads SGHRS; CDR2 reads YFSETQ. The CDR3 has 15 amino acids. The CDR3 reads CASSFQRTTNNEQFF. For the CDR3, the DNA is TGCGCCAGCAGCTTTCAGAGGACGACAAACAATGAGCAGTTCTTC.

This clonotype was counted many times. V is TRBV20-1 and J is TRBJ1-5; a possible D gene is TRBD1 (6 bases). Trimming took 0 bases from V and 4 from J, leaving 10 bases between them. Germline V gene sequence: CDR1 DFQATT, CDR2 SNEGSKA (reference sequence). This CDR3 is built from 14 residues. CDR3 nucleotide sequence: TGCAGTGCTAGAGAGGGGGGCAGAAATCAGCCCCAGCATTTT. Its translation is CSAREGGRNQPQHF.

This clonotype was observed at least ten times. The rearrangement links TRBV28 to TRBJ1-1; D may be TRBD1 (6 bases). V lost 3 bases to trimming and J lost 7 bases, with 12 bases between them. The CDR3 is 13 residues long. Germline assignment: CDR1 MDHEN and CDR2 SYDVKM. CDR3 bases: TGTGCCAGCAGTTTGCAGGGGCAAGGTGAAGCTTTCTTT. It encodes CASSLQGQGEAFF.

The V call is TRBV27, the J call TRBJ1-5; D is perhaps TRBD1 (6 bases). Deletions cut 3 bases from V and 3 bases from J, with 18 bases between. Germline CDR1 MNHEY, CDR2 SMNVEV (reference sequence). The CDR3 runs 17 residues. In nucleotides, the CDR3 is TGTGCCAGCAGTTTCCGGGGTGGGCAGGGACACAATCAGCCCCAGCATTTT. Amino acid sequence: CASSFRGGQGHNQPQHF.

There are many counts of this clonotype. The genes are TRBV6-2 or TRBV6-3 and TRBJ2-4; 7 bases line up with TRBD1. The CDR3 is 13 residues long. J was trimmed by 4 bases and V by 5 bases; bases with no gene match: 2. CDR1 and CDR2 (germline): MNHEY, SVGEGT. Here the CDR3 DNA reads TGTGCCAGCAGTCCGACAGGGAAAAACATTCAGTACTTC. This encodes CASSPTGKNIQYF.

A few counts support this clonotype. This CDR3 reads CASRPPEGAEAFF. In DNA, the CDR3 is TGTGCCAGCAGACCCCCCGAGGGGGCTGAAGCTTTCTTT. The chain employs TRBV7-3 and TRBJ1-1; a weak D match, TRBD1 (6 bases). V lost 6 bases and J 6 bases, leaving 14 bases between the germline ends. Germline CDR1 reads SGHTA; CDR2 reads FQGTGA. This CDR3 is 13 amino acids long.

V gene TRBV7-2 combines with J gene TRBJ2-5; no firm D call. The length of the CDR3 is 14 residues. The V gene lost 1 base and the J gene lost 5 bases, with 11 bases spanning the gap. The germline gives CDR1 SGHTA, CDR2 FQGNSA. The CDR3 spells CASSLGGASETQYF. The CDR3 DNA sequence: TGTGCCAGCAGCTTAGGAGGCGCTTCGGAGACCCAGTACTTC.

This clonotype was seen at least ten times. The chain uses TRBV2 and TRBJ2-2; no clear D. The germline V and J ends were trimmed by 2 bases and 6 bases, with 13 bases remaining between them. The CDR3 covers 15 residues. Germline V gene data show CDR1 as SNHLY and CDR2 as FYNNEI. As DNA, the CDR3 is TGTGCCAGCAGTGAAATTGGGCCGAGCTCCGGGGAGCTGTTTTTT. This gives the protein CASSEIGPSSGELFF.

By share, this clonotype ranks as medium-sized (0.01 to 0.1%). The chain is built from TRBV7-2 and TRBJ2-5; D uncertain. The CDR3 runs 13 residues. V was clipped by 2 bases and J by 3 bases, with 7 bases between them. The germline V gene encodes CDR1 SGHTA and CDR2 FQGNSA. Here the CDR3 DNA reads TGTGCCAGCAGCTTAATGGGCGAAGAGACCCAGTACTTC. This encodes CASSLMGEETQYF.

This clonotype ranks as medium-sized. The V and J genes are TRBV2 and TRBJ2-7; 14 bases agree with TRBD2. The CDR3 loop spans 15 amino acids. Germline CDR1 reads SNHLY; CDR2 reads FYNNEI. V trimming: 10 bases; J trimming: 6 bases; junction bases outside the gene matches: 11. The CDR3 loop reads CANRFGTSGSSEQYF. The CDR3 DNA sequence: TGTGCCAACCGCTTCGGGACTAGCGGGAGTAGCGAGCAGTACTTC.

There are a few counts of this clonotype. The chain joins TRBV4-3 to TRBJ1-1; weak D call: TRBD1 (5 bases). CDR1 is LGHNA and CDR2 is YSLEER in the germline V gene. The CDR3 spans 13 residues. Trimming took off 7 bases at V and 5 bases at J, with 14 bases between the two ends. CDR3 in DNA: TGCGCCAGCACCGGGACCAAGGGAACTGAAGCTTTCTTT. It yields the protein CASTGTKGTEAFF.

This sequence joins TRBV5-1 and TRBJ1-1; D uncertain. The germline CDR1 and CDR2 sequences are SGHRS and YFSETQ. The V end lost 4 bases, the J end lost 5 bases, and 6 bases lay between the germline ends. There are 11 residues in the CDR3. In nucleotides, the CDR3 is TGCGCCAGCAGCCTGAGTACTGAAGCTTTCTTT. Its translation is CASSLSTEAFF.

In its sample, this clonotype is medium-sized (0.01 to 0.1%). This chain uses TRBV6-5 with TRBJ2-7, with D maybe TRBD2 (6 bases). The CDR3 covers 15 residues. V gave up 2 bases and J gave up 3 bases, with 14 bases separating them. CDR1 is MNHEY, CDR2 SVGAGI, per germline. The chain's CDR3 is CASSYADTGGYEQYF. In DNA form, the CDR3 reads TGTGCCAGCAGTTACGCGGACACCGGGGGCTACGAGCAGTACTTC.

The V call is TRBV28, the J call TRBJ1-2; D ambiguous. The CDR3 totals 15 residues. The ends were cut back, 2 bases at V and 5 bases at J, with 15 bases in the middle. The germline gives CDR1 MDHEN, CDR2 SYDVKM. The CDR3 loop is CASSLTEPLRYGYTF. Here the CDR3 DNA reads TGTGCCAGCAGTTTAACCGAGCCGTTGAGGTATGGCTACACCTTC.

This clonotype appeared many times. CDR3 sequence: CASSLTTGGWNQPQHF. The DNA of the CDR3 is TGTGCCAGCAGCCTGACGACAGGGGGCTGGAATCAGCCCCAGCATTTT. This chain links TRBV7-2 with TRBJ1-5; TRBD1 matches 10 bases. CDR1 is SGHTA, CDR2 FQGNSA, per germline. This CDR3 spans 16 amino acids. V lost 5 bases, J lost 4 bases, and 8 bases stayed unmatched.

This clonotype was counted ten times or more. The chain uses TRBV19 and TRBJ2-3; D is possibly TRBD2 (6 bases). Germline-derived CDR1 and CDR2 are LNHDA and SQIVND (reference sequence). This CDR3 comprises 17 residues. V was shortened by 3 bases and J by 0 bases, with 16 bases between the two germline ends. In nucleotides, the CDR3 is TGTGCCAGTAGTATTGTAGCGGTCCCGACTAGCACAGATACGCAGTATTTT. This translates into CASSIVAVPTSTDTQYF.

By frequency in the sample, this clonotype is medium-sized. Germline and junction disagree at one end, which may indicate a read error. The J gene is TRBJ2-6, the V gene TRBV28, with 7 positions matching TRBD1. Germline V gene lookup returns CDR1 MDHEN and CDR2 SYDVKM. The CDR3 is made up of 15 amino acids. DNA of the CDR3: TGTGCCAGCACTTTAGGGGGCCCTGGGGCCAACGTCCTGACTTTC. Protein: CASTLGGPGANVLTF.

This clonotype was picked up many times. The rearrangement uses TRBV7-2 and TRBJ2-5; 15 positions match TRBD2. CDR3 length: 16 residues. Unmatched junction bases numbered 7, after V lost 6 bases and J lost 5 bases. Germline V CDR1 and CDR2: SGHTA, FQGNSA. The CDR3 nucleotides read TGTGCCAGCAGATCGGTCGGGACTAGCGGGAGGGAGACCCAGTACTTC. It specifies CASRSVGTSGRETQYF. The complete variable domain, with remaining parts taken from reference TRBV7-2 and TRBJ2-5, reads GAGVSQSPSNKVTEKGKDVELRCDPISGHTALYWYRQSLGQGLEFLIYFQGNSAPDKSGLPSDRFSAERTGGSVSTLTIQRTQQEDSAVYLCASRSVGTSGRETQYFGPGTRLLVL.

This clonotype showed up many times. The chain uses TRBV20-1 and TRBJ2-7, with 10 bases lining up with TRBD2. The V and J ends lost 6 bases and 2 bases, in that order; junction bases with no gene match: 7. CDR3 length: 14 residues. Germline assignment: CDR1 DFQATT and CDR2 SNEGSKA (reference sequence). In DNA form, the CDR3 reads TGCAGTGCAAACAAGCGGGAGGGACCCTACGAGCAGTACTTC. Translation: CSANKREGPYEQYF.

In its sample, this clonotype is medium-sized. The CDR3 here is CASSLGTPRTDTQYF. As DNA, the CDR3 is TGTGCCAGCAGCTTGGGTACACCACGCACAGATACGCAGTATTTT. The J gene is TRBJ2-3, the V gene TRBV5-6; D uncertain. In germline, CDR1 is SGHDT, CDR2 YYEEEE. CDR3 length: 15 amino acids. V lost 0 bases and J lost 1, with 9 bases in between.

This clonotype has a count of ten or more. The rearrangement joins TRBV29-1 to TRBJ1-2; D unclear. CDR3 size: 12 residues. Germline-derived CDR1 and CDR2 are SQVTM and ANQGSEA. The V end lost 2 bases, the J end lost 7 bases, and 11 bases lay between the germline ends. Written as DNA, the CDR3 is TGCAGCGTTGAAAGGGAAGAGGCTGGCTACACCTTC. Translation gives CSVEREEAGYTF.